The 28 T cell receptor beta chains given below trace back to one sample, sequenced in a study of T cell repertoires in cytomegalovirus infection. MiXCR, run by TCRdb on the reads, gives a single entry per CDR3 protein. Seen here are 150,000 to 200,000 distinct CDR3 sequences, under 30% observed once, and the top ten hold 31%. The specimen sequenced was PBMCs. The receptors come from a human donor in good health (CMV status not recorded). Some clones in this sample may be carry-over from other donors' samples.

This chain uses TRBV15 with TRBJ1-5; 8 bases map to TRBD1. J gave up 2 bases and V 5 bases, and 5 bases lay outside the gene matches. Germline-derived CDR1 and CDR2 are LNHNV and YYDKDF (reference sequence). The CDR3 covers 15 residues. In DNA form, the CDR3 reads TGTGCCACCAGCGACAGGGGTCGGGGCAATCAGCCCCAGCATTTT. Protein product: CATSDRGRGNQPQHF.

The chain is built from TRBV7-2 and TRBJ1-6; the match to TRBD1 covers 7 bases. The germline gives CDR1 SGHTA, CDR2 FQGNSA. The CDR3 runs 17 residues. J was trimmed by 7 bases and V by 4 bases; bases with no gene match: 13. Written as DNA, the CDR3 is TGTGCCAGCAGCTCAGGGGGGGGTCAGGGGTGGAATTCACCCCTCCACTTT. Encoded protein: CASSSGGGQGWNSPLHF.

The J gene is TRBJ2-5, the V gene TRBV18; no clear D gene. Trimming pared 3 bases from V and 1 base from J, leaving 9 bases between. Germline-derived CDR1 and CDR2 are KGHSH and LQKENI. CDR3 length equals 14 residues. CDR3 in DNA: TGTGCCAGCTCACCTTCCTTTGCCCAAGAGACCCAGTACTTC. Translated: CASSPSFAQETQYF.

CDR3 protein: CASSRGTVSSYEQYF. The CDR3 bases are TGTGCCAGCAGCCGCGGGACGGTGAGCTCCTACGAGCAGTACTTC. This rearrangement joins TRBV5-5 to TRBJ2-7; weak D call: TRBD2 (6 bases). V was clipped by 4 bases and J by 0 bases, with 14 bases between them. CDR3 size: 15 residues. The germline V gene has CDR1 SGHKS and CDR2 YYEKEE (reference sequence).

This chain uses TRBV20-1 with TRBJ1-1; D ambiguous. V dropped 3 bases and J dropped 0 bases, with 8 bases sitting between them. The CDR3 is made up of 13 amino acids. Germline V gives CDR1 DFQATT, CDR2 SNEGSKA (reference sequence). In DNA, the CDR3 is TGCAGTGCTAGTAACGGTTTGAACACTGAAGCTTTCTTT. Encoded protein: CSASNGLNTEAFF.

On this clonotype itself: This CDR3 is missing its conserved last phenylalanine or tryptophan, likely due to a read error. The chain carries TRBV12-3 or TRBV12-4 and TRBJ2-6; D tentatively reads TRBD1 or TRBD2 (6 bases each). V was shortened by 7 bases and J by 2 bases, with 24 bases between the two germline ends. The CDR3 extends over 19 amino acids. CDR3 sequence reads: CASILKGGVQWTGANVLTS. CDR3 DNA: TGTGCCAGCATCCTCAAGGGGGGAGTTCAGTGGACTGGGGCCAACGTCCTGACTTCC.

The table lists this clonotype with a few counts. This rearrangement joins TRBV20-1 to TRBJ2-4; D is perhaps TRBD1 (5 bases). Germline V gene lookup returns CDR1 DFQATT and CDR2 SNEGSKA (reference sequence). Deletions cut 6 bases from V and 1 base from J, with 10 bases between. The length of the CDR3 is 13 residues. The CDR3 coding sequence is TGCAGTGCCTCCAGGGCCGCCAAAAACATTCAGTACTTC. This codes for CSASRAAKNIQYF.

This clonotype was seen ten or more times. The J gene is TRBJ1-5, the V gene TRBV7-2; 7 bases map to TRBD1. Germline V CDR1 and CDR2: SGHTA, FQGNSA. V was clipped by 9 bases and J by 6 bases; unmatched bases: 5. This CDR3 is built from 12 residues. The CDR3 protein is CASQGGGQPQHF. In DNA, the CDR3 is TGTGCCAGTCAGGGGGGCGGTCAGCCCCAGCATTTT. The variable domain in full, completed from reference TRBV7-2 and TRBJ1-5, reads GAGVSQSPSNKVTEKGKDVELRCDPISGHTALYWYRQSLGQGLEFLIYFQGNSAPDKSGLPSDRFSAERTGGSVSTLTIQRTQQEDSAVYLCASQGGGQPQHFGDGTRLSIL.

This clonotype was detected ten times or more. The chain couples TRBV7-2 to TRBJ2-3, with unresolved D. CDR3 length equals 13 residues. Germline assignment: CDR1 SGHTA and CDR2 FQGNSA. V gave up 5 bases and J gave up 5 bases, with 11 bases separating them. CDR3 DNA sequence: TGTGCCAGCAGCCCCCGAGCTGGAGATACGCAGTATTTT. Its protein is CASSPRAGDTQYF.

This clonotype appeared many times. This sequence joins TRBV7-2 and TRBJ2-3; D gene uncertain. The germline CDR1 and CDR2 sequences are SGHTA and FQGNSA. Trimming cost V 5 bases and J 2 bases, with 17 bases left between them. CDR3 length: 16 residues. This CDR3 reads CASSPGPGRHTDTQYF. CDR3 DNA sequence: TGTGCCAGCAGCCCCGGCCCCGGACGGCACACAGATACGCAGTATTTT. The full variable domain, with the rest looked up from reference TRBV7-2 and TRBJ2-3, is GAGVSQSPSNKVTEKGKDVELRCDPISGHTALYWYRQSLGQGLEFLIYFQGNSAPDKSGLPSDRFSAERTGGSVSTLTIQRTQQEDSAVYLCASSPGPGRHTDTQYFGPGTRLTVL.

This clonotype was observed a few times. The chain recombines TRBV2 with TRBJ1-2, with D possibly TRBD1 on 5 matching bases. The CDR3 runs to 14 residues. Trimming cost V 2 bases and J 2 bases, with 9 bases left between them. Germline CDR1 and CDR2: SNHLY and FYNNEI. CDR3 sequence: CASSERRTNYGYTF. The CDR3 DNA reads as TGTGCCAGCAGTGAACGACGGACAAACTATGGCTACACCTTC. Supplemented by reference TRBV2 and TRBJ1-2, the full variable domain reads EPEVTQTPSHQVTQMGQEVILRCVPISNHLYFYWYRQILGQKVEFLVSFYNNEISEKSEIFDDQFSVERPDGSNFTLKIRSTKLEDSAMYFCASSERRTNYGYTFGSGTRLTVV.

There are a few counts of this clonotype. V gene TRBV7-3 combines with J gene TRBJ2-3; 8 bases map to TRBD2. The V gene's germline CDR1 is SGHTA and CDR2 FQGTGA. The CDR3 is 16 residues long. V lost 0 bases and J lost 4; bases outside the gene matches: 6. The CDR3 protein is CASSLTAGLAPDTQYF. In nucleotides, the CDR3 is TGTGCCAGCAGCTTAACGGCCGGACTAGCTCCAGATACGCAGTATTTT.

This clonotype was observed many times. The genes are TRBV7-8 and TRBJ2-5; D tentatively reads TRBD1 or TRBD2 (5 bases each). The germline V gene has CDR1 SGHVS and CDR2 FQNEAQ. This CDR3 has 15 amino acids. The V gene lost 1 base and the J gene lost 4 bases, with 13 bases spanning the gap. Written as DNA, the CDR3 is TGTGCCAGCAGCTTAGACGGGACCATTGTAGAGACCCAGTACTTC. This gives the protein CASSLDGTIVETQYF.

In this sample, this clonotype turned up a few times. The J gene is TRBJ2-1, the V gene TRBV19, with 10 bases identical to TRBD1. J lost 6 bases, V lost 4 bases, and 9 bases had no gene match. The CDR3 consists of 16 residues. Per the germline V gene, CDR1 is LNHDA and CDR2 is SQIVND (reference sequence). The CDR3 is CASSTARDRGRNEQFF. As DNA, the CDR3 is TGTGCCAGTAGTACTGCCCGGGACAGGGGACGCAATGAGCAGTTCTTC.

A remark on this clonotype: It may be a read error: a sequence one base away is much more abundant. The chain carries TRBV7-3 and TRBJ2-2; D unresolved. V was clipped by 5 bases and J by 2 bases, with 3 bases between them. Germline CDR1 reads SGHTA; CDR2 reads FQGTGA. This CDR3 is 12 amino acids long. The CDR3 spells CASSRNTGELFF. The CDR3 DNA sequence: TGTGCCAGCAGCCGAAACACCGGGGAGCTGTTTTTT.

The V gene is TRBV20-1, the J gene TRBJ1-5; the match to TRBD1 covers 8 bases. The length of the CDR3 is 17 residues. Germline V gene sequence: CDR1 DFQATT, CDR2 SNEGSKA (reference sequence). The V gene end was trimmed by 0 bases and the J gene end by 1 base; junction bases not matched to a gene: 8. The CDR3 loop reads CSARDIARDRSNQPQHF. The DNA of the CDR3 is TGCAGTGCTAGAGATATAGCCCGGGACAGGAGCAATCAGCCCCAGCATTTT.

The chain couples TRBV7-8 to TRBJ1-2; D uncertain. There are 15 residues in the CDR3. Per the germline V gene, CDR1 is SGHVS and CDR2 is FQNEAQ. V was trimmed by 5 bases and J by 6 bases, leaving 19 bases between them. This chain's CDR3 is CASSGIRSGVNGYTF. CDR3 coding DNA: TGTGCCAGCAGCGGAATTCGCAGTGGCGTAAATGGCTACACCTTC.

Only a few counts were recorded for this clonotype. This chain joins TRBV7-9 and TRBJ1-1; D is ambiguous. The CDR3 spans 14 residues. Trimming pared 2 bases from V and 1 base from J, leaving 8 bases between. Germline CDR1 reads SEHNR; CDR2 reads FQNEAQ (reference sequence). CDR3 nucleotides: TGTGCCAGCAGCTTAAGAGTACAGAACACTGAAGCTTTCTTT. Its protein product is CASSLRVQNTEAFF.

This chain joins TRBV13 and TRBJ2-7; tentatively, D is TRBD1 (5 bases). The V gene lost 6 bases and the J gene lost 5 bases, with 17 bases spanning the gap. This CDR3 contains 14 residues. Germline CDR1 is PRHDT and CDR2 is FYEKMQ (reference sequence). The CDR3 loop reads CASRTRDGPHEQYF. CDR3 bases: TGTGCCAGCAGGACCAGGGATGGACCCCACGAGCAGTACTTC.

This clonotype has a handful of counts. DNA of the CDR3: TGTGCCAGCAGCTTAGCGGGTCGACTCGGGTACTTC. As protein: CASSLAGRLGYF. The chain links TRBV7-2 to TRBJ2-7; no clear D gene. This CDR3 comprises 12 residues. Trimming cost V 0 bases and J 12 bases, with 12 bases left between them. Germline V gene data show CDR1 as SGHTA and CDR2 as FQGNSA.

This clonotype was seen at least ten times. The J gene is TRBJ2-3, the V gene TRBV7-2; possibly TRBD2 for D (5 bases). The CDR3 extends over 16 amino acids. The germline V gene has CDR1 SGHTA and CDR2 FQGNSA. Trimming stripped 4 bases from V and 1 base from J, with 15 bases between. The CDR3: CASSSPERSRTDTQYF. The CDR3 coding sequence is TGTGCCAGCAGCTCCCCCGAGCGGTCCCGCACAGATACGCAGTATTTT.

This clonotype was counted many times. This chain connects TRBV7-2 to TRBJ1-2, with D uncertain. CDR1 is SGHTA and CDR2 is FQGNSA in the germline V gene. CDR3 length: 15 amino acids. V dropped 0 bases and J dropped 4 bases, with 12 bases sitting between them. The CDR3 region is CASSLALWGGYGYTF. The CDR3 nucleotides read TGTGCCAGCAGCTTAGCGCTCTGGGGAGGCTATGGCTACACCTTC.

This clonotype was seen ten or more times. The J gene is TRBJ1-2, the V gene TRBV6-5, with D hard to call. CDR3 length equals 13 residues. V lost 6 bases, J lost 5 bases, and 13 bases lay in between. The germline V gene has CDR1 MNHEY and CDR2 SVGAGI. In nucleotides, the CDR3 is TGTGCCAGCAGGTTGAGCGGTCCGTATGGCTACACCTTC. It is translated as CASRLSGPYGYTF.

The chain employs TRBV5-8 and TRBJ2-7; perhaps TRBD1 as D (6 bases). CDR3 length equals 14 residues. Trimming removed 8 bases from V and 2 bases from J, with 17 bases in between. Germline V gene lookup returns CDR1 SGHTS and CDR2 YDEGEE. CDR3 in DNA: TGTGCCAGTTCGTCTGAGGACAGAGCCTACGAGCAGTACTTC. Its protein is CASSSEDRAYEQYF.

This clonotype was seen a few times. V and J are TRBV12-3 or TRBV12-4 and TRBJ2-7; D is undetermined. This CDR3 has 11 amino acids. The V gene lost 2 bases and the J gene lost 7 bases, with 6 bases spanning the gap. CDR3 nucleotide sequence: TGTGCCAGCAGTTTACAGCAAGAGCAGTACTTC. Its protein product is CASSLQQEQYF.

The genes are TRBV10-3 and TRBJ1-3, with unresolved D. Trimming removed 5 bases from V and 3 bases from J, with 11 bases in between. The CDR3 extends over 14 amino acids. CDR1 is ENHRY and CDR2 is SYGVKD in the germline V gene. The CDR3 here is CAISRYESGNTIYF. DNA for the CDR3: TGTGCCATCAGTCGGTATGAAAGTGGAAACACCATATATTTT.

CDR3 residues: CASSPDRGRSGYTF. The DNA of the CDR3 is TGTGCCAGCAGCCCAGACAGGGGGAGAAGTGGCTACACCTTC. The chain combines TRBV7-2 with TRBJ1-2; 9 bases agree with TRBD1. Germline lookup yields CDR1 SGHTA and CDR2 FQGNSA. The V segment lost 5 bases and the J segment 7 bases; nucleotides outside the gene matches: 8. CDR3 length: 14 residues.

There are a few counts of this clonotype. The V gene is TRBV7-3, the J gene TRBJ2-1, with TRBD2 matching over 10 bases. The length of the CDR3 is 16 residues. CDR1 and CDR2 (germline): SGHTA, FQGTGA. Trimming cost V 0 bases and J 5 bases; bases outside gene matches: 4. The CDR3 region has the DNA TGTGCCAGCAGCTTAACTATAGCGGGGGGTCACAATGAGCAGTTCTTC. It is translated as CASSLTIAGGHNEQFF.